The 18 T cell receptor beta chains reported below all come from one sample, sequenced in a study of tumor and adjacent non-tumor tissue in lung cancer (dated by TCRdb to 2016 to 2019). RNA was extracted from bulk unsorted tissue and checked for quality with a NanoDrop ND-1000 and an Agilent 2100. For the normal lung samples, distant non-tumor tissue was collected more than 3 cm away from the tumor edge. Preparation of the library involved multiplex PCR. Sequencing relied on an Illumina HiSeq 2500. TCRbeta libraries were constructed through three rounds of nested PCR with primers (Table S4) according to protocols adapted from ARM-PCR. TCRdb trimmed the raw reads at Q25, called clones with MiXCR and kept productive beta chains. Identical CDR3 proteins give one entry, which carries the most common genes and DNA. The sample contains about 60,000 distinct CDR3 sequences, about 63% of them found a single time. The top ten clones comprise roughly 35% of the sample.

Sample: distant non-tumor lung tissue. These receptors were obtained from a man between 70 and 80 years old with non-small cell lung cancer.

This clonotype was picked up many times. The chain links TRBV28 to TRBJ2-7; D may be TRBD1 or TRBD2 (5 bases each). CDR1 is MDHEN and CDR2 is SYDVKM in the germline V gene. Trimming stripped 0 bases from V and 0 bases from J, with 9 bases between. The CDR3 runs to 15 residues. The DNA of the CDR3 is TGTGCCAGCAGTTTATGGGGACGGAGCTCCTACGAGCAGTACTTC. Protein: CASSLWGRSSYEQYF.

A note on this clonotype: A much larger clone sits a single nucleotide away, making a read error possible. The chain is built from TRBV28 and TRBJ1-1; D gene ambiguous. Germline CDR1 is MDHEN and CDR2 is SYDVKM. The CDR3 runs 15 residues. Trimming stripped 2 bases from V and 8 bases from J, with 18 bases between. CDR3 DNA: TGTGCCAGCAGTTTACATCCCCCATGGGCCGCCGAAGCTTTCTTT. Translation gives CASSLHPPWAAEAFF.

This clonotype was seen a few times. This sequence joins TRBV7-2 and TRBJ2-3, with unresolved D. The V gene's germline CDR1 is SGHTA and CDR2 FQGNSA. The CDR3 has 13 amino acids. V dropped 4 bases and J dropped 2 bases, with 7 bases sitting between them. This chain's CDR3 is CASSWADTDTQYF. CDR3 bases: TGTGCCAGCAGCTGGGCAGACACAGATACGCAGTATTTT.

This clonotype was seen a handful of times. Lacking the conserved final phenylalanine or tryptophan, this CDR3 likely reflects a read error. This chain joins TRBV14 and TRBJ2-1; a weak D match, TRBD1 (6 bases). The V and J ends lost 6 bases and 10 bases respectively, with 19 bases between them. CDR1 SGHDN and CDR2 FVKESK come from the germline V gene. The CDR3 contains 14 residues. The CDR3 loop is CASSPQGIGEEQFL. The DNA of the CDR3 is TGTGCCAGCAGTCCCCAGGGGATTGGGGAGGAGCAGTTCTTA.

This clonotype came up many times. The chain couples TRBV6-4 to TRBJ2-1; D not certain. Looked up from germline, CDR1 is MRHNA and CDR2 is SNTAGT. The V gene lost 2 bases and the J gene lost 4 bases, with 6 bases spanning the gap. This CDR3 comprises 13 residues. Here the CDR3 DNA reads TGTGCCAGCAGTGACACCGATTACAATGAGCAGTTCTTC. As protein: CASSDTDYNEQFF.

The chain has TRBV19 and TRBJ2-2; 8 positions agree with TRBD1. Trimming took 7 bases from V and 0 from J; bases not matched to a gene: 7. The CDR3 consists of 16 residues. CDR1 and CDR2 from the germline V gene are LNHDA and SQIVND (reference sequence). The DNA of the CDR3 is TGTGCCAGTACCAAGGAGACAGGGGCGAACACCGGGGAGCTGTTTTTT. This translates into CASTKETGANTGELFF. Complete variable domain (other parts from reference TRBV19 and TRBJ2-2): DGGITQSPKYLFRKEGQNVTLSCEQNLNHDAMYWYRQDPGQGLRLIYYSQIVNDFQKGDIAEGYSVSREKKESFPLTVTSAQKNPTAFYLCASTKETGANTGELFFGEGSRLTVL.

With regard to this clonotype: A much larger clone lies a single base off, so this may be a read error. V and J are TRBV5-4 and TRBJ2-5, with TRBD1 identical over 7 bases. This CDR3 region has 16 residues. Per germline, CDR1 SGHNT and CDR2 YYREEE (reference sequence). The CDR3 loop reads CASSLTLGQFQETQNF. In nucleotides, the CDR3 is TGTGCCAGCAGCTTGACGTTGGGACAGTTCCAAGAGACCCAGAACTTC.

This sequence joins TRBV6-2 or TRBV6-3 and TRBJ2-3, with 7 bases identical to TRBD2. There are 19 residues in the CDR3. Trimming removed 6 bases from V and 6 bases from J; junction bases left unmatched: 24. Per the germline V gene, CDR1 is MNHEY and CDR2 is SVGEGT. The CDR3 region has the DNA TGTGCCAGCAGCCTCCCCGGGACTCGGGGGGAGCCGATTGCGGATACGCAGTATTTT. Protein: CASSLPGTRGEPIADTQYF.

Concerning this clonotype itself: A much larger clone differs by one base, so this may be a read error. This chain connects TRBV6-1 to TRBJ2-7; D call uncertain. Germline V gene lookup returns CDR1 MNHNS and CDR2 SASEGT. The CDR3 runs 11 residues. CDR3 DNA: TGTGCCACCTGGAGCTCCTACGAGCAGTGCTTC. It specifies CATWSSYEQCF.

On this clonotype: An end of the junction does not agree with germline; a read error may underlie this. This rearrangement joins TRBV11-2 to TRBJ2-3, with 8 nucleotides matching TRBD1. Germline V lookup: CDR1 SGHAT, CDR2 FQNNGV. The CDR3 has 18 amino acids. CDR3 residues: CASSLDSRTGWKGDTQYF. CDR3 bases: TGTGCTAGCAGCTTAGATTCCCGGACAGGGTGGAAGGGGGATACGCAGTATTTT.

Notes on this clonotype: At one end, the junction sequence differs from germline, possibly due to a read error. The rearrangement uses TRBV5-1 and TRBJ1-2; 9 bases agree with TRBD1. This CDR3 contains 14 residues. Germline V lookup: CDR1 SGHRS, CDR2 YFSETQ. The CDR3 spells CASSHGTGSSGHTF. CDR3 coding DNA: TGCGCCAGCAGTCACGGGACAGGGTCGAGTGGCCACACCTTC.

The sample holds a few counts of this clonotype. The J gene is TRBJ2-1, the V gene TRBV24-1, with a possible D match to TRBD1 (5 bases). This CDR3 spans 15 amino acids. V gave up 7 bases and J gave up 5 bases, with 17 bases separating them. Per germline, CDR1 KGHDR and CDR2 SFDVKD. The CDR3 DNA reads as TGTGCCACCAGAACGTCCCGACCGGACAACAATGAGCAGTTCTTC. This sequence encodes CATRTSRPDNNEQFF.

This chain connects TRBV28 to TRBJ2-1, with TRBD2 matching 11 bases. This CDR3 has 20 amino acids. The trim removed 9 bases at V and 3 bases at J, leaving 22 bases unmatched. The germline CDR1 and CDR2 sequences are MDHEN and SYDVKM. For the CDR3, the DNA is TGTGCCAGTAGTATCCCCCCGGGACTAGCGGAAACCCGCTTCTACAATGAGCAGTTCTTC. Its protein is CASSIPPGLAETRFYNEQFF.

Turning to this clonotype: The CDR3 carries no conserved terminal phenylalanine or tryptophan, so it likely arises from a read error. The CDR3 reads CASSRVVGQSSYNSPLHS. The CDR3 coding sequence is TGCGCCAGCAGCCGAGTGGTCGGCCAGAGCTCCTATAATTCACCCCTCCACTCT. V gene TRBV4-1 combines with J gene TRBJ1-6; D is ambiguous. CDR3 length: 18 residues. CDR1 is MGHRA, CDR2 YSYEKL, per germline. The V end lost 4 bases, the J end lost 0 bases, and 16 bases lay between the germline ends.

This clonotype appeared a few times. The rearrangement links TRBV14 to TRBJ1-6; D is perhaps TRBD1 (5 bases). The CDR3 consists of 18 residues. Germline values: CDR1 SGHDN, CDR2 FVKESK. The ends were cut back, 1 base at V and 7 bases at J, with 20 bases in the middle. CDR3 DNA: TGTGCCAGCAGCCAAGCGATCGCAGGGTCCCGAGAAAATTCACCCCTCCACTTT. Residues: CASSQAIAGSRENSPLHF.

Many counts were recorded for this clonotype. The gene calls are TRBV5-6 and TRBJ2-2; 10 bases fit TRBD2. CDR1 is SGHDT and CDR2 is YYEEEE in the germline V gene. The CDR3 spans 17 residues. Trimming took 4 bases from V and 2 from J; bases not matched to a gene: 8. This CDR3 is CASSLPWTSGNTGELFF. The CDR3 nucleotides are TGTGCCAGCAGCCTCCCGTGGACTAGCGGAAACACCGGGGAGCTGTTTTTT.

With respect to this clonotype: The conserved phenylalanine or tryptophan is not found at the CDR3 terminus, so this likely reflects a read error. The J gene is TRBJ2-7, the V gene TRBV4-2; 13 bases fit TRBD2. The germline V gene has CDR1 LGHNA and CDR2 YNFKEQ. The CDR3 extends over 16 amino acids. The CDR3 spells CASRQGTSGDSYEQYI. Written as DNA, the CDR3 is TGTGCCAGCAGACAAGGGACTAGCGGGGATTCCTACGAGCAGTACATC.

This clonotype was detected a few times. A much larger clone differs by one base, so this may be a read error. V and J are TRBV12-3 or TRBV12-4 and TRBJ2-2, with D maybe TRBD1 (6 bases). Between the trimmed V and J ends, which lost 2 bases and 7 bases, there was a span of 11 bases. The CDR3 loop spans 14 amino acids. The CDR3 nucleotides read TGTGCCAGCAGTTTATGGACAGCCAGCGGGGAGCTGTTTTTT. Translation gives CASSLWTASGELFF.